The source of this T cell receptor (beta chain) is a study of T cells after posttransplantation cyclophosphamide. Study results and caveats: Skin or GI-infiltrating T cells shared few TRB sequences with blood.

Per germline, CDR1 LNHNV and CDR2 YYDKDF (reference sequence). The length of the CDR3 is 15 residues. Trimming removed 3 bases from V and 7 bases from J, with 13 bases in between. Sequencing used immunoSEQ multiplex PCR; TCRdb keeps in-frame clones, though not all of them. The sample was found to contain about 38,000 clones, and every one recurs. The sample holds many counts of this clone. The target antigen is unknown. The sequencing input was PBMCs. This rearrangement joins TRBV15 to TRBJ1-6; possible D gene TRBD1, 5 bases. This clonotype was sampled from a man younger than 45 in good health and a related stem cell transplant donor. CDR3 loop: CATSSGGVGNSPLHF. The CDR3 DNA reads TGTGCCACCAGCAGCGGGGGGGTTGGGAATTCACCCCTCCACTTT.